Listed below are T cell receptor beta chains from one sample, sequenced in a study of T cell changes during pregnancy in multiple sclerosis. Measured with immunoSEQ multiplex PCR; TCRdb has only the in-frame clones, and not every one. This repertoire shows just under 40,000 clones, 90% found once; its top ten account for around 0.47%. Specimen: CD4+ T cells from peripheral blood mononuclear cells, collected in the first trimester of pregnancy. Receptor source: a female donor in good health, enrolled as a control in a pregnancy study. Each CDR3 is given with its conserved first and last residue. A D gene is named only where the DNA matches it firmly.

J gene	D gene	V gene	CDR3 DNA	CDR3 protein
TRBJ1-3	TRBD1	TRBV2	TGTGCCAGCAGTTTTAGGACAGGAGGCTCTGGAAACACCATATATTTT	CASSFRTGGSGNTIYF
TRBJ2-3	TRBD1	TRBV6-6	TGTGCCAGCAGAGCCGGACAGGGGAGTTCGGTAGATACGCAGTATTTT	CASRAGQGSSVDTQYF
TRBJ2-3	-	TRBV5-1	TGCGCCAGCAGCTTGAGTTCAACTAGCACAGATACGCAGTATTTT	CASSLSSTSTDTQYF
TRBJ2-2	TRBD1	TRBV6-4	TGTGCCAGCAGTCGGGACAGAAGCGGGGAGCTGTTTTTT	CASSRDRSGELFF
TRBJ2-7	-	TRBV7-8	TGTGCCAGCAGCTCCCTTCAGGGGCTGAGGGACGAGCAGTACTTC	CASSSLQGLRDEQYF
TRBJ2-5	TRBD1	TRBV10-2	TGCGCCAGCAGTGAGCAGAGACAGGGACAAGAGACCCAGTACTTC	CASSEQRQGQETQYF
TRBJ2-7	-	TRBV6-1	TGTGCCAGCAGCGAAGGGGGGACATACCTGGAACAGTACTTC	CASSEGGTYLEQYF
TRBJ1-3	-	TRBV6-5	TGTGCCAGCAGCCCCATCAGAGGGGGTGGAAACACCATATATTTT	CASSPIRGGGNTIYF
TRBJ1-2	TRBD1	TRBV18	TGTGCCAGCTCACTGACAGGGGCCTCGGGGGGCTACACCTTC	CASSLTGASGGYTF
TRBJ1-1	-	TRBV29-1	TGCAGCGTTGTGAAAGGGGAGAACACTGAAGCTTTCTTT	CSVVKGENTEAFF
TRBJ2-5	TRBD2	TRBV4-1	TGCGCCAGCAGCCAAGACGGACTAGCGGGGGACAAAGAGACCCAGTACTTC	CASSQDGLAGDKETQYF
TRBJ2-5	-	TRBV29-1	TGCAGCGCCCGGCGTCCAGGGCAAGAGACCCAGTACTTC	CSARRPGQETQYF
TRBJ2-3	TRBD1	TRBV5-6	TGTGCCAGCAGCTTTCGGACAGGGGGCACAGATACGCAGTATTTT	CASSFRTGGTDTQYF
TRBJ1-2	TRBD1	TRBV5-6	TGTGCCAGCAGGTTGGGGGGGGACAGTAATGGCTACACCTTC	CASRLGGDSNGYTF
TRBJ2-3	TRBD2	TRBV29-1	TGCAGCGGTCAGCGGGGGAGACCTGCAGATACGCAGTATTTT	CSGQRGRPADTQYF
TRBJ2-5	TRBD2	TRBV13	TGTGCCAGCAGCTTGGGAGGGAGGAAAGAGACCCAGTACTTC	CASSLGGRKETQYF
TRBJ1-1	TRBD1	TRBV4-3	TGCGCCAGCAGCCAGATGACAGGGAGCGGCACTGAAGCTTTCTTT	CASSQMTGSGTEAFF
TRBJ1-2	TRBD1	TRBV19	TGTGCCAGTACCCGACAGGGAACCAACTATGGCTACACCTTC	CASTRQGTNYGYTF
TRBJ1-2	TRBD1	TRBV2	TGTGCCAGCAGTGAATGGGACAGAGGCTACACCTTC	CASSEWDRGYTF
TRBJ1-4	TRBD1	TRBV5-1	TGCGCCAGCAGCTCCACGGGAGGGACAGTTAATGAAAAACTGTTTTTT	CASSSTGGTVNEKLFF
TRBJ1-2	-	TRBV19	TGTGCCAGTAGTATTCAGGGCTCCTTAGATTACACCTTC	CASSIQGSLDYTF
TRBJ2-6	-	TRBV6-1	TGTGCCAGCAGTGAAAGGTTGGTTCGAGGGAACTCTGGGGCCAACGTCCTGACTTTC	CASSERLVRGNSGANVLTF
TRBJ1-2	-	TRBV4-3	TGCGCCAGCAGCCAACTACAGGGCTATGGCTACACCTTC	CASSQLQGYGYTF